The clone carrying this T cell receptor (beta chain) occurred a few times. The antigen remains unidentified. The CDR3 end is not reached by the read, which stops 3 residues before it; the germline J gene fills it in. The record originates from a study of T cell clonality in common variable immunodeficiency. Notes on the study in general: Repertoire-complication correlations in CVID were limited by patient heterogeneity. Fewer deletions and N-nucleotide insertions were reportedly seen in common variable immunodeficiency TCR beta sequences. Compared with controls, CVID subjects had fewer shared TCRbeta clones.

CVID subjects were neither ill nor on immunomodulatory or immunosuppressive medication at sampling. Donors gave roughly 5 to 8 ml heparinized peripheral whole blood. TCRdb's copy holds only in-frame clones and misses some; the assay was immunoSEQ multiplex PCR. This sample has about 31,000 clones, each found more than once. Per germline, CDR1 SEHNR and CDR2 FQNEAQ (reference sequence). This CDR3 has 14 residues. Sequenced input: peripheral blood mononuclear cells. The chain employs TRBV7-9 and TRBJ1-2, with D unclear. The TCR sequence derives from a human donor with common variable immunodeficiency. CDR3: CASSPNGLTEGYTF. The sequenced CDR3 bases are TGTGCCAGCAGCCCAAATGGGCTCACGGAGGGC.